The sequence of this T cell receptor beta chain was determined in a study of shared clonotypes between healthy human individuals. Study background: Plates per donor: three CD4 naive, three CD4 memory, two CD8 naive, one CD8 memory. Study conclusions and caveats: Among the subsets, naive ones generally showed larger estimated richness than memory ones.

Profiled with immunoSEQ multiplex PCR; TCRdb holds only in-frame clones, not every one. The sample has around 350,000 clones, roughly 80% seen once; the top ten hold 8.5% to 12%. This CDR3 comprises 15 residues. The V end was cut by 6 bases, the J end by 4 bases, with 19 bases between. Germline V gene sequence: CDR1 SQVTM, CDR2 ANQGSEA. A remark on this clone: As yet, its antigen is unknown.

V is TRBV29-1 and J is TRBJ1-3; D gene uncertain. This TCR was recovered from a man aged 30 to 45 in good health. Sequencing was performed on memory CD4+ T cells sorted from blood. Subset defined: CD45RA-negative fraction. CDR3 protein: CSVADRSARGNTIYF. The CDR3 DNA follows: TGCAGCGTCGCGGATCGGAGCGCGCGCGGAAACACCATATATTTT.